The rows below give T cell receptor beta chains drawn from one sample of a study of early T cells in non-severe SARS-CoV-2 infection. MiXCR, applied by TCRdb to the 5' RACE reads, yields one record per CDR3 protein. Of about 53,000 distinct CDR3 sequences listed, roughly an eighth are singletons. Sample: whole blood, taken at baseline. These receptors all stem from an adult who was a healthcare worker with PCR-confirmed SARS-CoV-2 infection or an uninfected control (not recorded which). Each CDR3 is given with its conserved first and last residue. D genes are given only for firm matches. Clone sizes are given selectively: once, few, many, or a class where the clone is expanded.

d_call j_call v_call clone_size cdr3_nt cdr3_aa
. TRBJ2-7 TRBV10-2 . TGCGCCAGCAGACTTGGAGGGGCCTACGAGCAGTACTTC CASRLGGAYEQYF
. TRBJ2-7 TRBV20-1 few TGCAGTGCTAGAGAAGGGCGGCCACGCTCCTACGAGCAGTACTTC CSAREGRPRSYEQYF
. TRBJ2-2 TRBV5-1 few TGCGCCAGCAGCGTCCGGGACCAGACCGGGGAGCTGTTTTTT CASSVRDQTGELFF
TRBD2 TRBJ2-1 TRBV20-1 many TGCAGTGCCAGTAGGACTAGCGGGGCCTCCTACAATGAGCAGTTCTTC CSASRTSGASYNEQFF
TRBD1 TRBJ2-7 TRBV10-2 few TGCGCCAGCAGACCGGGACAGGACTCCTACGAGCAGTACTTC CASRPGQDSYEQYF
. TRBJ1-4 TRBV2 . TGTGCCAGCCATTTAGCCGAAAAACTGTTTTTT CASHLAEKLFF
TRBD2 TRBJ2-5 TRBV28 few TGTGCCAGCAGTCGGTTTGAAGTAGCGGGCCAAGAGACCCAGTACTTC CASSRFEVAGQETQYF
. TRBJ2-1 TRBV18 . TGTGCCAGCTCACCATACCCAGGGATTTATTCAAATGAGCAGTTCTTC CASSPYPGIYSNEQFF
TRBD1 TRBJ1-4 TRBV12-3/TRBV12-4 . TGTGCCAGCAGCCAACAGGGGGAGTTTGAAAAACTGTTTTTT CASSQQGEFEKLFF
. TRBJ1-2 TRBV27 many TGTGCCAGCAGTCCCCGGATCCCCGAGGGCTACACCTTC CASSPRIPEGYTF
. TRBJ1-3 TRBV11-2 . TGTGTCGGGGCCCTGGACGGAACCTCTGGAAACACCATATATTTT CVGALDGTSGNTIYF
. TRBJ1-1 TRBV28 medium-sized TGTGCCAGCAGTCCGATCCGGGGGCCGGGCACTGAAGCTTTCTTT CASSPIRGPGTEAFF
. TRBJ2-3 TRBV28 many TGTGCCAGCAATAAACCGACAGCGTTCCCCACAGATACGCAGTATTTT CASNKPTAFPTDTQYF
. TRBJ2-4 TRBV7-9 few TGTGCCAGCAGCGTACCAGGGGACATTCAGTACTTC CASSVPGDIQYF
. TRBJ1-3 TRBV4-3 few TGCGCCAGCAGCAAAGATATAAGGGGCGCGTCTGGAAACACCATATATTTT CASSKDIRGASGNTIYF
. TRBJ2-1 TRBV11-3 many TGTGCCAGCAGCTTAGGGAGGATCGCCTACAATGAGCAGTTCTTC CASSLGRIAYNEQFF
. TRBJ2-5 TRBV7-8 . TGTGCCAGCAGCCGGAGAATCCAAGAGACCCAGTACTTC CASSRRIQETQYF
. TRBJ1-1 TRBV28 many TGTGCCAGCAGTCTTGGACCGAAGAACACTGAAGCTTTCTTT CASSLGPKNTEAFF
. TRBJ1-1 TRBV28 few TGTGCCAGCAGTTTAGGAGGGTTAGCTTTCTTT CASSLGGLAFF
. TRBJ2-7 TRBV6-2/TRBV6-3 few TGTGCCAGCAGTTATTCCCCCGGGACTGACTCCTACGAGCAGTACTTC CASSYSPGTDSYEQYF
. TRBJ2-3 TRBV6-2/TRBV6-3 few TGTGCCAGCAGTTACGGGCCCCCTGCCGATACGCAGTATTTT CASSYGPPADTQYF
TRBD2 TRBJ2-3 TRBV2 . TGTGCCAGCAGCCTAGCGGGGGCTAGCACAGATACGCAGTATTTT CASSLAGASTDTQYF
TRBD1 TRBJ1-1 TRBV20-1 few TGCAGTGCTAGGAGACAGGGACCTAGGACTGAAGCTTTCTTT CSARRQGPRTEAFF
TRBD1 TRBJ2-7 TRBV7-9 . TGTGCCAGCAGCGAGACCGGGACAGTTCCCTACGAGCAGTACTTC CASSETGTVPYEQYF
. TRBJ2-6 TRBV11-2 many TGTGCCAGCAGCTGGACAGTCTCTGGGGCCAACGTCCTGACTTTC CASSWTVSGANVLTF
TRBD2 TRBJ2-2 TRBV7-3 many TGTGCCAGCAGCCCAGTCTGGCCGACTAGCGGTGGGGGCACCGGGGAGCTGTTTTTT CASSPVWPTSGGGTGELFF
TRBD2 TRBJ2-3 TRBV6-5 . TGTGCCAGCAGTAACGACCAAGGACTAGCGGCTTTGACAGATACGCAGTATTTT CASSNDQGLAALTDTQYF
. TRBJ2-1 TRBV28 few TGTGCCAGCCAGAGTTTCTATGAGCAGTTCTTC CASQSFYEQFF
. TRBJ1-5 TRBV15 many TGTGCCACCAGCAGAGATGGACAGAGCGGCCAGCCCCAGCATTTT CATSRDGQSGQPQHF
TRBD1 TRBJ1-1 TRBV7-8 many TGTGCCAGCAGCTTACAGGGGGCGAGAACTGAAGCTTTCTTT CASSLQGARTEAFF
. TRBJ1-1 TRBV3-1 many TGCGCCAGCAGCCAAGTACCGAACACTGAAGCTTTCTTT CASSQVPNTEAFF
TRBD1 TRBJ2-7 TRBV7-6 few TGTGCCAGCAGCTTAGGGGCGACAGGGGGCAAACCTATCGAGCAGTACTTC CASSLGATGGKPIEQYF
TRBD2 TRBJ2-5 TRBV6-1 few TGTGCCAGCAGTATCTGGACTAGCGGGAGGGTCCAGACCCAGTACTTC CASSIWTSGRVQTQYF
TRBD2 TRBJ2-3 TRBV12-3/TRBV12-4 . TGTGCCAGCAGGCTCCGGGTAGCGGGAAGCACAGATACGCAGTATTTT CASRLRVAGSTDTQYF
TRBD1 TRBJ2-7 TRBV29-1 once TGCAGCGTCAAGACGGGGACAGGGACAGCCTACGAGCAGTACTTC CSVKTGTGTAYEQYF
TRBD1 TRBJ1-1 TRBV7-9 . TGTGCCAGCAGCCCGACAGGGGCTAGTGAAGCTTTCTTT CASSPTGASEAFF
. TRBJ1-1 TRBV10-3 . TGTGCCATCGGCGGTTTCTCTGAAGCTTTCTTT CAIGGFSEAFF
TRBD2 TRBJ2-1 TRBV20-1 few TGCAGTGCTGGGGTGACTAGCGGGAGGTACCACAATGAGCAGTTCTTC CSAGVTSGRYHNEQFF
. TRBJ2-3 TRBV4-2 . TGTGCCAGCAGCCAAGTCAGGGCAGATACGCAGTATTTT CASSQVRADTQYF
. TRBJ2-2 TRBV19 many TGTGCCAGTAGAGAAGCGGCCGGGGAGCTGTTTTTT CASREAAGELFF
TRBD2 TRBJ2-3 TRBV5-4 many TGTGCCAGCAGCTCTTACACTAGCGCAAGCACAGATACGCAGTATTTT CASSSYTSASTDTQYF
. TRBJ2-7 TRBV7-6 few TGTGCCAGCAGCCTCACTCCGGGACAAGACTCGAGGGAGCAGTACTTC CASSLTPGQDSREQYF
. TRBJ1-2 TRBV7-3 many TGTGCCAGCAGTCAGGAGAGGGGTTACGGCTACACCTTC CASSQERGYGYTF
. TRBJ1-6 TRBV9 . TGTGCCAGCAGCGTCTCCGATAATAATTCACCCCTCCACTTT CASSVSDNNSPLHF
TRBD2 TRBJ2-1 TRBV6-2/TRBV6-3 many TGTGCCAGCAGTAAACTAGCGGGTTACAATGAGCAGTTCTTC CASSKLAGYNEQFF
. TRBJ2-7 TRBV7-9 few TGTGCCAGCAGCTCGGACAGCGGAGGGAACCCGTACTTC CASSSDSGGNPYF
. TRBJ2-7 TRBV10-2 . TGCGCCAGCAGTGATCGCTACGAGCAGTACTTC CASSDRYEQYF
. TRBJ1-6 TRBV20-1 many TGCAGTGCAAAGACGACAGGTGAAGAATCACCCCTCCACTTT CSAKTTGEESPLHF
TRBD2 TRBJ2-3 TRBV7-9 . TGTGCCAGCAGCCTCCGGACTAGCGGGAACCACACAGATACGCAGTATTTT CASSLRTSGNHTDTQYF